This section outlines one TCR beta chain sequence together with its context. This entry comes from a study of CXCR3-negative and CXCR3-positive naive CD8 T cells. Germline V CDR1 and CDR2: LNHNV, YYDKDF (reference sequence). CDR3 length equals 16 residues. TRB cDNA was prepared as libraries by UMI-labeled 5' RACE. Following a re-call of the 5' RACE reads, TCRdb has one entry per CDR3 protein and lacks DNA. This sample's table has about 130,000 distinct CDR3 sequences. This receptor was obtained from a human donor in good health. Some clones in this sample may be carry-over from other donors' samples. V and J are TRBV15 and TRBJ2-5. Sequenced sample: naive CXCR3- CD8+ T cells from blood. The subset: CD45RO-CCR7+CD27+CD95- naive CD8+ T cells lacking CXCR3 (TNR3-). CDR3 residues: CATSREDGVGEETQYF.